This entry lists 9 T cell receptor beta chains sequenced from one sample in a study of blood T cell repertoires in COVID-19. The data were produced by immunoSEQ multiplex PCR, yet TCRdb's version contains in-frame clones alone and is incomplete. Among tens of thousands of clones, roughly 78% were seen once, and the ten largest hold approximately 7%. The sample taken for sequencing was peripheral blood. The receptors stem from a human donor in a cohort sampled during active COVID-19.

The chain employs TRBV6-2 or TRBV6-3 and TRBJ1-5; TRBD1 matches 8 bases. Germline CDR1 MNHEY, CDR2 SVGEGT. This CDR3 spans 13 amino acids. The V gene end was trimmed by 6 bases and the J gene end by 10 bases; junction bases not matched to a gene: 8. The DNA for the CDR3 is TGTGCCAGCAGCGACAGGGGCATCGAACCCCAGCATTTT. Its translation: CASSDRGIEPQHF.

The genes are TRBV9 and TRBJ1-3, with 11 bases matching TRBD1. The CDR3 totals 16 residues. The V and J ends lost 4 bases and 4 bases, in that order; junction bases with no gene match: 7. Germline-derived CDR1 and CDR2 are SGDLS and YYNGEE. The CDR3: CASSSGTGGRGNTIYF. CDR3 nucleotide sequence: TGTGCCAGCAGCTCCGGGACAGGGGGGCGAGGAAACACCATATATTTT.

The table lists this clone with many counts. The chain links TRBV5-5 to TRBJ1-5, with D perhaps matching TRBD1 (5 bases). This CDR3 spans 14 amino acids. V was pared by 0 bases and J by 4 bases, with 8 bases between. Germline V gene lookup returns CDR1 SGHKS and CDR2 YYEKEE (reference sequence). In DNA, the CDR3 is TGTGCCAGCAGCTTGGTCCAGGGAAATCAGCCCCAGCATTTT. Translated, it gives CASSLVQGNQPQHF.

The chain has TRBV20-1 and TRBJ2-2, with no clear D. Germline loops: CDR1 DFQATT, CDR2 SNEGSKA (reference sequence). CDR3 length equals 13 residues. The germline V and J ends were trimmed by 3 bases and 2 bases, with 7 bases remaining between them. The CDR3 is CSASLSNTGELFF. The CDR3 region has the DNA TGCAGTGCTAGTCTCAGTAACACCGGGGAGCTGTTTTTT.

The chain carries TRBV13 and TRBJ1-1; TRBD1 matches 9 bases. The length of the CDR3 is 16 residues. From germline, CDR1 is PRHDT and CDR2 FYEKMQ (reference sequence). The V gene end was trimmed by 2 bases and the J gene end by 4 bases; junction bases not matched to a gene: 8. CDR3 loop: CASSLRGTGLGTEAFF. The DNA of the CDR3 is TGTGCCAGCAGCTTACGGGGGACAGGGCTAGGCACTGAAGCTTTCTTT.

The chain uses TRBV19 and TRBJ1-2; D remains ambiguous. Trimming stripped 3 bases from V and 9 bases from J, with 17 bases between. The CDR3 is made up of 14 amino acids. CDR1 LNHDA and CDR2 SQIVND come from the germline V gene (reference sequence). The CDR3 reads CASSILTSGGSYTF. In DNA form, the CDR3 reads TGTGCCAGTAGTATCTTGACCTCGGGTGGTAGCTACACCTTC. Looking up the rest from reference TRBV19 and TRBJ1-2 gives the full variable domain: DGGITQSPKYLFRKEGQNVTLSCEQNLNHDAMYWYRQDPGQGLRLIYYSQIVNDFQKGDIAEGYSVSREKKESFPLTVTSAQKNPTAFYLCASSILTSGGSYTFGSGTRLTVV.

This rearrangement joins TRBV3-1 (or the pseudogene TRBV3-2) to TRBJ1-1; no reliable D call. V was clipped by 0 bases and J by 5 bases, with 13 bases between them. The germline V gene has CDR1 LGHDT and CDR2 YNNKEL (reference sequence). CDR3 length: 15 amino acids. The CDR3 DNA reads as TGTGCCAGCAGCCAAGATCCAGGCACCACAACTGAAGCTTTCTTT. Protein: CASSQDPGTTTEAFF.

Here the CDR3 DNA reads TGTGCCAGCAGGTTCCCAGGGTCGGACACTGAAGCTTTCTTT. Its translation is CASRFPGSDTEAFF. The chain combines TRBV5-4 with TRBJ1-1; TRBD1 might be the D (5 bases). The germline CDR1 and CDR2 sequences are SGHNT and YYREEE (reference sequence). The CDR3 totals 14 residues. V was trimmed by 5 bases and J by 3 bases, leaving 14 bases between them.

V usage is TRBV3-1 (or the pseudogene TRBV3-2) and J usage is TRBJ2-7; D is perhaps TRBD1 (5 bases). V lost 5 bases to trimming and J lost 3 bases, with 17 bases between them. CDR1 is LGHDT, CDR2 YNNKEL, per germline (reference sequence). This CDR3 is built from 15 residues. CDR3 region: CASSTEQGNNYEQYF. The CDR3 DNA follows: TGTGCCAGCAGCACTGAGCAGGGTAACAACTACGAGCAGTACTTC.